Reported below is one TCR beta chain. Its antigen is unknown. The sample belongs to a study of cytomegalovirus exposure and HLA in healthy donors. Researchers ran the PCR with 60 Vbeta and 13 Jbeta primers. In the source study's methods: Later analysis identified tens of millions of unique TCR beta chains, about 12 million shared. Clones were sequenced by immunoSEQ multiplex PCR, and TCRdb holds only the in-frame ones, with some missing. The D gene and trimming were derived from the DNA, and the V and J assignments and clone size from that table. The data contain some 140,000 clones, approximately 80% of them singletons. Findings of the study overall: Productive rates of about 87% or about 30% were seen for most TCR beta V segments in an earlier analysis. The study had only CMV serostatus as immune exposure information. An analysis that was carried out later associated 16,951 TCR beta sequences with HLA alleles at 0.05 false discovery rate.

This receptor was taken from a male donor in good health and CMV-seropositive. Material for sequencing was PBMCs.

CDR3 region: CASSQDTGYGYTF. CDR3 sequence (DNA): TGTGCCAGCAGCCAAGATACAGGGTATGGCTACACCTTC. The chain carries TRBV4-2 and TRBJ1-2, with D tentatively TRBD1 (6 bases). The CDR3 runs to 13 residues. CDR1 LGHNA and CDR2 YNFKEQ come from the germline V gene. With 0 bases removed from V and 5 bases from J, the gap between germline ends came to 7 bases.